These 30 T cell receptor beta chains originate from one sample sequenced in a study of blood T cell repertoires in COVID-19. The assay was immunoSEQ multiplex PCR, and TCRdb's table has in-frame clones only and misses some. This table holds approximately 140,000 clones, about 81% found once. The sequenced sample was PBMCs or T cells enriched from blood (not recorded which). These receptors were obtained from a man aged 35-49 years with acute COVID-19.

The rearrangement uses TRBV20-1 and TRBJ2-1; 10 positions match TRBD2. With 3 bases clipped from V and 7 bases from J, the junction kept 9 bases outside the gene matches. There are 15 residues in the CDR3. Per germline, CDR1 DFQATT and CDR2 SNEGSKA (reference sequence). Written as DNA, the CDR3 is TGCAGTGCTAGTCCCCCTAGCGGGAGAAGGAATGAGCAGTTCTTC. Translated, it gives CSASPPSGRRNEQFF.

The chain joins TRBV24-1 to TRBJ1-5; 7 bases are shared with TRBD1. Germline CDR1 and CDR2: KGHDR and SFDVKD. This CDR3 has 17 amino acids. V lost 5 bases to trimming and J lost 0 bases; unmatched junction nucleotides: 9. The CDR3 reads CATSAVPQGNSNQPQHF. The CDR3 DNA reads TGTGCCACCAGTGCAGTCCCACAGGGGAATAGCAATCAGCCCCAGCATTTT.

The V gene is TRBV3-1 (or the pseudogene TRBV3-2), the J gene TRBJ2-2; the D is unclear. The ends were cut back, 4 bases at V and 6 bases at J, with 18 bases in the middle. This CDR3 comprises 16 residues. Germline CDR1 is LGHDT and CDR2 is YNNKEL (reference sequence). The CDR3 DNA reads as TGTGCCAGCAGCCGAGACACCTCCTACAGCCCCGGGGAGCTGTTTTTT. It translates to CASSRDTSYSPGELFF.

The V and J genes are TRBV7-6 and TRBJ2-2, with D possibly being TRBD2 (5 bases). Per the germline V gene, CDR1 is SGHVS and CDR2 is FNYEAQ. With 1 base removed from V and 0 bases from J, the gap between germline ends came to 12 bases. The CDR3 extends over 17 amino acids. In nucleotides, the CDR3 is TGTGCCAGCAGCTTAGATATCAACGGGGCGAACACCGGGGAGCTGTTTTTT. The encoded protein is CASSLDINGANTGELFF.

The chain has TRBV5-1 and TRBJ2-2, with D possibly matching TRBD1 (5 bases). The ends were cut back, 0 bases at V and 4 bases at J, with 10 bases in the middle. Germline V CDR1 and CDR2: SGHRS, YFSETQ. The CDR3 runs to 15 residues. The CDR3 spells CASSLVTGRTGELFF. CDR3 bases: TGCGCCAGCAGCTTGGTTACAGGCCGCACCGGGGAGCTGTTTTTT.

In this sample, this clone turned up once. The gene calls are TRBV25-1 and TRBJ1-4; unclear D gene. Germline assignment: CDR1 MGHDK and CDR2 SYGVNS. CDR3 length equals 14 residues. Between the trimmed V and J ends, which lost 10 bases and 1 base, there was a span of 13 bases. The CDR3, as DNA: TGTGCCACCCAGTCAGAGGTAACTAATGAAAAACTGTTTTTT. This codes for CATQSEVTNEKLFF.

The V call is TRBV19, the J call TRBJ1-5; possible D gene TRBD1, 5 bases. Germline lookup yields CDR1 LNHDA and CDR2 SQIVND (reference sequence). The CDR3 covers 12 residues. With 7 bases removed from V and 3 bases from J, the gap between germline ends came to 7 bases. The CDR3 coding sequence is TGTGCCAGTATAGGGGTCAATCAGCCCCAGCATTTT. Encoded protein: CASIGVNQPQHF.

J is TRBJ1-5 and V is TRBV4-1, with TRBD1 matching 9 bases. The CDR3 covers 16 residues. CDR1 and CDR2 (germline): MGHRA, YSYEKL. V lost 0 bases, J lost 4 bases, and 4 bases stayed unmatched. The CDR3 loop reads CASSQEDRGSNQPQHF. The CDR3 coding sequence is TGCGCCAGCAGCCAAGAGGACAGGGGCAGTAATCAGCCCCAGCATTTT.

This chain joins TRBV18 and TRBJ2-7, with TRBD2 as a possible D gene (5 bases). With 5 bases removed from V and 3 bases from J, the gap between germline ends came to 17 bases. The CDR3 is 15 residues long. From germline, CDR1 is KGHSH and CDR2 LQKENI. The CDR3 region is CASSETTGILYEQYF. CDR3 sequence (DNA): TGTGCCAGCTCAGAGACCACCGGGATCCTCTACGAGCAGTACTTC.

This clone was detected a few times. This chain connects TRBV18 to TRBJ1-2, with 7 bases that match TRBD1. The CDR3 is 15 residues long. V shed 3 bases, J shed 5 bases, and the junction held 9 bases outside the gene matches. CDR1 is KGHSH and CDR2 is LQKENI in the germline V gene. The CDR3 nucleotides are TGTGCCAGCTCACCTCGGACAGGCCGGGGGTATGGCTACACCTTC. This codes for CASSPRTGRGYGYTF.

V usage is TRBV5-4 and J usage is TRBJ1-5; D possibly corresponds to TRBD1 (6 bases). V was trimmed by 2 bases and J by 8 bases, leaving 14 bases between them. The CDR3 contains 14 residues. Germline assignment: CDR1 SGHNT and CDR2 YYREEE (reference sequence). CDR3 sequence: CASSFGGRMEPQHF. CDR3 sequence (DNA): TGTGCCAGCAGCTTCGGGGGGCGTATGGAGCCCCAGCATTTT. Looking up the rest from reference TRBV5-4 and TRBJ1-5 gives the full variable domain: ETGVTQSPTHLIKTRGQQVTLRCSSQSGHNTVSWYQQALGQGPQFIFQYYREEENGRGNFPPRFSGLQFPNYSSELNVNALELDDSALYLCASSFGGRMEPQHFGDGTRLSIL.

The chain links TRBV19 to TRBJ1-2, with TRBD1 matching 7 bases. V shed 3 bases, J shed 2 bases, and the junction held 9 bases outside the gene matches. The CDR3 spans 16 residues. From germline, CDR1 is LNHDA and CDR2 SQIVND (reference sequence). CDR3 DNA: TGTGCCAGTAGTATCCAAGGGGGACAGAGAAACTATGGCTACACCTTC. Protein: CASSIQGGQRNYGYTF.

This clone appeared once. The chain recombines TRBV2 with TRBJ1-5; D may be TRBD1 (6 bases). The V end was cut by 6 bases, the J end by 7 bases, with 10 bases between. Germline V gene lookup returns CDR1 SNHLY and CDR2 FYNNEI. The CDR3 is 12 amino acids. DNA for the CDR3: TGTGCCAGCAGGGGGACACGACAGCCCCAGCATTTT. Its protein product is CASRGTRQPQHF. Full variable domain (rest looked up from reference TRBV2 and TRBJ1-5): EPEVTQTPSHQVTQMGQEVILRCVPISNHLYFYWYRQILGQKVEFLVSFYNNEISEKSEIFDDQFSVERPDGSNFTLKIRSTKLEDSAMYFCASRGTRQPQHFGDGTRLSIL.

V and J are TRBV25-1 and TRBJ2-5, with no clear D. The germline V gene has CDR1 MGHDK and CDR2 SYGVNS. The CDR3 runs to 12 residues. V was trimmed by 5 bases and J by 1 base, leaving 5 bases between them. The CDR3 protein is CASSSFQETQYF. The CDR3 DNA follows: TGTGCCAGCAGTAGCTTCCAAGAGACCCAGTACTTC.

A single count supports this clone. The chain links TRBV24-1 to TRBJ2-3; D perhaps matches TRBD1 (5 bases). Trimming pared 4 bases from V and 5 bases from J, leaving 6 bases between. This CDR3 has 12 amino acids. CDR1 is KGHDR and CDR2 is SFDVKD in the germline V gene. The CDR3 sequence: CATSDQGDTQYF. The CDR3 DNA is TGTGCCACCAGTGACCAGGGAGATACGCAGTATTTT.

The chain's CDR3 is CASKPAGDSVNYGYTF. The CDR3 region has the DNA TGTGCCAGTAAACCGGCAGGCGATTCAGTTAACTATGGCTACACCTTC. The V call is TRBV19, the J call TRBJ1-2, with unresolved D. V was trimmed by 7 bases and J by 1 base, leaving 19 bases between them. The germline CDR1 and CDR2 sequences are LNHDA and SQIVND (reference sequence). This CDR3 comprises 16 residues.

CDR3 amino acids: CASSSTIGTGTYGYTF. CDR3 nucleotide sequence: TGTGCCAGCAGCTCAACTATCGGGACAGGTACCTATGGCTACACCTTC. This chain joins TRBV5-6 and TRBJ1-2, with 8 bases that match TRBD1. CDR3 length: 16 residues. V was clipped by 3 bases and J by 4 bases; unmatched bases: 11. The germline V gene encodes CDR1 SGHDT and CDR2 YYEEEE.

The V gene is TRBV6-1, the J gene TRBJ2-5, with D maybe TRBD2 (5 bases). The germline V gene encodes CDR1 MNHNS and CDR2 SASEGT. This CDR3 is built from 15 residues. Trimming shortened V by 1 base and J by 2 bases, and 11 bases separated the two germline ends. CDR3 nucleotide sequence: TGTGCCAGCAGTGAAGGGAGGAACCAGCAAGAGACCCAGTACTTC. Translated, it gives CASSEGRNQQETQYF.

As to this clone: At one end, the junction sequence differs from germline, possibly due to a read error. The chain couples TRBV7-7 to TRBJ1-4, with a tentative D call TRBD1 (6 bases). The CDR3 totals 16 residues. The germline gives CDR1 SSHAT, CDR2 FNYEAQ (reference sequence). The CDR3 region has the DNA TGTGCTAGCAGCCCAGGGGTTGGCAGGGTAAATGAAAAACTGTTTTTT. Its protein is CASSPGVGRVNEKLFF.

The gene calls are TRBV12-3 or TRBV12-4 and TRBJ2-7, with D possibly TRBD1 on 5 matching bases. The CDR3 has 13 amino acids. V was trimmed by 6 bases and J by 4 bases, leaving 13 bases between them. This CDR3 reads CASSPRKGYEQYF. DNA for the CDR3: TGTGCCAGCAGCCCTCGAAAGGGGTACGAGCAGTACTTC.

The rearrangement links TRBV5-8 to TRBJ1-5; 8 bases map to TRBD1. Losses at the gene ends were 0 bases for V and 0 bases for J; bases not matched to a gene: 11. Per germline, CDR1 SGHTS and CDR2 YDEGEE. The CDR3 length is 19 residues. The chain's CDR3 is CASSLEVVQGGYSNQPQHF. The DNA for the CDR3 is TGTGCCAGCAGCTTGGAAGTCGTACAGGGGGGGTATAGCAATCAGCCCCAGCATTTT.

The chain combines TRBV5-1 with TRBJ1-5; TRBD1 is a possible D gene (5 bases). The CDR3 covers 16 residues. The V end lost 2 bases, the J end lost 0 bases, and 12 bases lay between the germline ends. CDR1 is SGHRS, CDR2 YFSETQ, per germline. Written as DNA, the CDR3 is TGCGCCAGCAGCTTCGGGCAGGGTTTTAGCAATCAGCCCCAGCATTTT. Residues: CASSFGQGFSNQPQHF.

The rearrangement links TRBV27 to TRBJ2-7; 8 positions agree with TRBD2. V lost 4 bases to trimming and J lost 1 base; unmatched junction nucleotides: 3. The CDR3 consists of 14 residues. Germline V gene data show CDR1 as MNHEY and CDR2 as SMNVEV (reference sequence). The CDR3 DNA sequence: TGTGCCAGCAGTTGGGAGCGGGGGTCCTACGAGCAGTACTTC. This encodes CASSWERGSYEQYF.

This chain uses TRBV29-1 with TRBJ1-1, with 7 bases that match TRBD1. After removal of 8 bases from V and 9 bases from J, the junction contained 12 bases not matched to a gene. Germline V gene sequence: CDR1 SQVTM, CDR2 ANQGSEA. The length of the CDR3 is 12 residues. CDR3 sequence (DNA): TGCAGCCCATCCGACAGGGAAGAAAAAGCTTTCTTT. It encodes CSPSDREEKAFF.

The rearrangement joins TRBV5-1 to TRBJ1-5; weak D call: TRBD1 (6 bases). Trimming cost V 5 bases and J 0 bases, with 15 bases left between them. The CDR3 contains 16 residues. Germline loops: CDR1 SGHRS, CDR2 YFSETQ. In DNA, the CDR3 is TGCGCCAGCAGTTGGGGGCCGGGGACTAGCAATCAGCCCCAGCATTTT. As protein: CASSWGPGTSNQPQHF. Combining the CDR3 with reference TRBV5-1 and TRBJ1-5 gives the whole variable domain KAGVTQTPRYLIKTRGQQVTLSCSPISGHRSVSWYQQTPGQGLQFLFEYFSETQRNKGNFPGRFSGRQFSNSRSEMNVSTLELGDSALYLCASSWGPGTSNQPQHFGDGTRLSIL.

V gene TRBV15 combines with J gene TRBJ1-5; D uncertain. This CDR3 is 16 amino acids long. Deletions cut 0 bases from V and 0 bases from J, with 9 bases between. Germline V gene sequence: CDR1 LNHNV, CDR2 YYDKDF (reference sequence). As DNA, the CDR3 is TGTGCCACCAGCAGAGATCCCGCGTATAGCAATCAGCCCCAGCATTTT. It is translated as CATSRDPAYSNQPQHF.

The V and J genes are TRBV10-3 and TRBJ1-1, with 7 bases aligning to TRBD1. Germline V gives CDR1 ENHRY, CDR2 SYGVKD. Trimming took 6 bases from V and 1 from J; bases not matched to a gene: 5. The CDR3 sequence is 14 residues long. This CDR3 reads CAISRDSENTEAFF. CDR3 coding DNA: TGTGCCATCAGCCGGGACAGCGAGAACACTGAAGCTTTCTTT.

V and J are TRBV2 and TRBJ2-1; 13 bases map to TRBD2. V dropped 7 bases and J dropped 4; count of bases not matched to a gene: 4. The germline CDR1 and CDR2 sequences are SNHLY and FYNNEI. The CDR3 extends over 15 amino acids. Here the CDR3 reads CASIALAGGYNEQFF. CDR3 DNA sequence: TGTGCCAGCATTGCACTAGCGGGGGGGTACAATGAGCAGTTCTTC. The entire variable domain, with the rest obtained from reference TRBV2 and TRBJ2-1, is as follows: EPEVTQTPSHQVTQMGQEVILRCVPISNHLYFYWYRQILGQKVEFLVSFYNNEISEKSEIFDDQFSVERPDGSNFTLKIRSTKLEDSAMYFCASIALAGGYNEQFFGPGTRLTVL.

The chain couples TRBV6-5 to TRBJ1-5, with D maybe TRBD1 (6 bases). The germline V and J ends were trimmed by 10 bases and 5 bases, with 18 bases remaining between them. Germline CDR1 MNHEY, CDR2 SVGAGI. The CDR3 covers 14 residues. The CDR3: CATSLQGDYQPQHF. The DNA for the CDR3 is TGTGCCACCTCACTACAGGGAGATTATCAGCCCCAGCATTTT.

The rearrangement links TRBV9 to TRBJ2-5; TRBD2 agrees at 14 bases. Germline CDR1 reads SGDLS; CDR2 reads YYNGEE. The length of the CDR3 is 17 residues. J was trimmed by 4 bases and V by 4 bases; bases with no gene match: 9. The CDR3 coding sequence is TGTGCCAGCAGCCTAAATTCCGGACTAGCGGGAGGAGAGACCCAGTACTTC. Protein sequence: CASSLNSGLAGGETQYF.